This T cell receptor beta chain stems from a study of metastatic and nonmetastatic thyroid tumors. Across the study: Comparison of repertoires was carried out across blood and tumor or nodule tissue from malignant and benign thyroid patients.

Treatment of any kind had been given to no patient before thyroid surgery. This clone was detected only a few times. Its antigen is as yet unknown. Authors' data handling: Clinicopathological groups differed in CDR3, with these differences serving to build a distant-metastasis classifier for papillary thyroid cancer. Using MiXCR, TCRdb re-called clones from the PCR reads. The V and J calls were determined by TCRdb, not by the authors. The sample gives around 31,000 clones, about a fifth of which show up once; less than 4% is in the top ten. Study-level points and caveats: Within blood and tumor, benign nodules reportedly had significantly lower TCR beta diversity than malignant thyroid tumors did.

The specimen was tumor tissue. The sequence was obtained from a male donor with papillary thyroid cancer or a benign thyroid nodule (not recorded which). Some clones in this sample may be carry-over from other donors' samples.

The CDR3 nucleotides are TGTGCCAGTAGTATGGGACAGGGAGGTTTCCACGAGCAGTACTTC. This codes for CASSMGQGGFHEQYF. V gene TRBV19 combines with J gene TRBJ2-7; 9 bases fit TRBD1. The germline V gene encodes CDR1 LNHDA and CDR2 SQIVND (reference sequence). CDR3 size: 15 residues. V gave up 3 bases and J gave up 5 bases; unmatched junction bases: 8.